A selection of T cell receptor beta chains follows, all from one sample in a study of cytomegalovirus exposure and HLA in healthy donors. The repertoire was sequenced with immunoSEQ multiplex PCR; TCRdb's copy has only in-frame clones and lacks some. The sample lists over 200,000 clones, 82% seen once, with 5% to 6% in the top ten. The sequenced sample consisted of PBMCs. Every receptor here comes from a woman aged 40 to 50 in good health and CMV-seropositive. CDR3s include the opening cysteine and the closing phenylalanine or tryptophan. The D gene is left open where the match is weak. Clone size is stated in some rows and not others, as once, few, many or a class when expanded.

13	TRBV25-1	TRBJ2-7	.	.	TGTGCCAGCAGTGAAGGGGCCTTGCGGGAGCAGTACTTC	CASSEGALREQYF
14	TRBV29-1	TRBJ2-3	.	TRBD1	TGCAGCGTTGGGGCAGGGGGCCTCACAGATACGCAGTATTTT	CSVGAGGLTDTQYF
14	TRBV12-5	TRBJ2-1	few	.	TGTGCTAGTGGTTTGGAGAGGGCTGAAAATGAGCAGTTCTTC	CASGLERAENEQFF
15	TRBV2	TRBJ1-2	.	.	TGTGCCAGCATTAGAGGCGGCAGGGCTGGCTATGGCTACACCTTC	CASIRGGRAGYGYTF
15	TRBV13	TRBJ1-2	.	.	TGTGCCAGCAGCTTAGGTGGGGAAGGGGGAGCTGGCTACACCTTC	CASSLGGEGGAGYTF
16	TRBV7-8	TRBJ2-7	.	TRBD2	TGTGCCAGCAGCTTAGAAGGGACTAGCTTTGGCCACGAGCAGTACTTC	CASSLEGTSFGHEQYF
15	TRBV5-1	TRBJ1-2	.	.	TGCGCCAGCAGCTGTGGGTCGGGGGATAACTATGGCTACACCTTC	CASSCGSGDNYGYTF
14	TRBV2	TRBJ1-6	.	TRBD1	TGTGCCAGCATTGGACAGGCGGATAATTCACCCCTCCACTTT	CASIGQADNSPLHF
14	TRBV10-3	TRBJ2-5	.	TRBD2	TGTGCCATCAGTGGCCCCCCGGGAGGAGAGACCCAGTACTTC	CAISGPPGGETQYF
14	TRBV27	TRBJ1-2	few	.	TGTGCCAGCAGTTTATCCAGGGCCCACTATGGCTACACCTTC	CASSLSRAHYGYTF